The 22 T cell receptor beta chains below all came from one sample that was sequenced in a study of T cell changes during pregnancy in multiple sclerosis. Here immunoSEQ multiplex PCR was the method, and the copy in TCRdb shows in-frame clones only, minus some. The data contain 30,000 or so clones, about nine tenths of them seen just once; the ten biggest clones take up approximately 7%. Source: CD8+ T cells from peripheral blood mononuclear cells, taken after pregnancy. The receptors come from a female donor with multiple sclerosis, enrolled in a pregnancy study.

V gene TRBV5-1 combines with J gene TRBJ2-5; a possible D gene is TRBD1 (6 bases). The germline V and J ends were trimmed by 1 base and 5 bases, with 9 bases remaining between them. The CDR3 loop spans 13 amino acids. Looked up from germline, CDR1 is SGHRS and CDR2 is YFSETQ. CDR3 in amino acids: CASSLYQGETQYF. CDR3 DNA: TGCGCCAGCAGCTTGTACCAGGGGGAGACCCAGTACTTC.

CDR3 amino acids: CASSVGLSSYNEQFF. CDR3 coding DNA: TGTGCCAGCAGCGTAGGACTGAGCTCCTACAATGAGCAGTTCTTC. The V gene is TRBV5-8, the J gene TRBJ2-1; D possibly corresponds to TRBD2 (5 bases). The CDR3 sequence is 15 residues long. Trimming shortened V by 4 bases and J by 0 bases, and 11 bases separated the two germline ends. CDR1 and CDR2 from the germline V gene are SGHTS and YDEGEE.

The chain uses TRBV4-1 and TRBJ2-5, with D hard to call. Trimming removed 0 bases at V and 5 bases at J, with 4 bases between. The CDR3 is 12 amino acids. Germline V gene lookup returns CDR1 MGHRA and CDR2 YSYEKL. As DNA, the CDR3 is TGCGCCAGCAGCCAAGACTCGGAGACCCAGTACTTC. Translation gives CASSQDSETQYF.

In this sample, this clone turned up once. The chain is built from TRBV4-3 and TRBJ2-7, with 7 bases aligning to TRBD1. The CDR3 extends over 14 amino acids. Trimming removed 0 bases from V and 4 bases from J; junction bases left unmatched: 3. Germline V gene data show CDR1 as LGHNA and CDR2 as YSLEER. Written as DNA, the CDR3 is TGCGCCAGCAGCCAAGAGACAGGGAAATACGAGCAGTACTTC. The encoded protein is CASSQETGKYEQYF.

This chain links TRBV7-6 with TRBJ2-2; weak D call: TRBD2 (6 bases). The CDR3 totals 16 residues. The V and J ends lost 5 bases and 6 bases respectively, with 19 bases between them. Germline-derived CDR1 and CDR2 are SGHVS and FNYEAQ. CDR3 DNA sequence: TGTGCCAGCAGCGAGTCTAGCGCAGGTGATCCCGGGGAGCTGTTTTTT. Its translation: CASSESSAGDPGELFF.

CDR3 sequence: CASSLEGTEAFF. The DNA for the CDR3 is TGCGCCAGCAGCTTGGAGGGGACTGAAGCTTTCTTT. The gene calls are TRBV5-1 and TRBJ1-1; D perhaps matches TRBD1 (5 bases). The CDR3 consists of 12 residues. The germline gives CDR1 SGHRS, CDR2 YFSETQ. Trimming shortened V by 0 bases and J by 5 bases, and 5 bases separated the two germline ends. Using reference TRBV5-1 and TRBJ1-1 for the parts outside the CDR3, the full variable domain is KAGVTQTPRYLIKTRGQQVTLSCSPISGHRSVSWYQQTPGQGLQFLFEYFSETQRNKGNFPGRFSGRQFSNSRSEMNVSTLELGDSALYLCASSLEGTEAFFGQGTRLTVV.

The J gene is TRBJ1-2, the V gene TRBV7-9; 9 nucleotides match TRBD1. Germline CDR1 and CDR2: SEHNR and FQNEAQ (reference sequence). Losses at the gene ends were 5 bases for V and 7 bases for J; bases not matched to a gene: 8. This CDR3 comprises 14 residues. The CDR3: CASSRDRELGGYTF. The CDR3 DNA reads as TGTGCCAGCAGCCGGGACAGGGAATTGGGTGGCTACACCTTC.

This chain links TRBV4-2 with TRBJ2-3; 10 bases align to TRBD2. Losses at the gene ends were 0 bases for V and 2 bases for J; bases not matched to a gene: 8. This CDR3 comprises 18 residues. CDR1 is LGHNA and CDR2 is YNFKEQ in the germline V gene. The CDR3 here is CASSQERSTSGYTDTQYF. The CDR3 DNA reads as TGTGCCAGCAGCCAAGAAAGATCGACTAGCGGGTACACAGATACGCAGTATTTT.

The gene calls are TRBV28 and TRBJ2-1; 16 nucleotides agree with TRBD2. This CDR3 has 17 amino acids. With 6 bases clipped from V and 8 bases from J, the junction kept 10 bases outside the gene matches. CDR1 MDHEN and CDR2 SYDVKM come from the germline V gene. Here the CDR3 reads CASRVEGLAGGLHEQFF. The CDR3 nucleotides read TGTGCCAGCAGAGTTGAGGGACTAGCGGGAGGGTTACATGAGCAGTTCTTC.

The chain links TRBV5-1 to TRBJ2-3; 8 bases match TRBD2. Germline V gives CDR1 SGHRS, CDR2 YFSETQ. V was clipped by 2 bases and J by 3 bases; unmatched bases: 11. The CDR3 runs to 17 residues. The DNA of the CDR3 is TGCGCCAGCAGCTTCGGTAGCGGGGCCGAGGGTACAGATACGCAGTATTTT. It codes for CASSFGSGAEGTDTQYF.

The chain employs TRBV7-3 and TRBJ1-4; D call uncertain. The CDR3 totals 13 residues. The germline V gene has CDR1 SGHTA and CDR2 FQGTGA. Deletions cut 2 bases from V and 7 bases from J, with 8 bases between. In nucleotides, the CDR3 is TGTGCCAGCAGCTTATATAGCGGTGAAAAACTGTTTTTT. It yields the protein CASSLYSGEKLFF.

A note on this clone: A read error may account for a junction end that differs from germline. The chain recombines TRBV7-7 with TRBJ2-1; 8 positions agree with TRBD1. This CDR3 spans 15 amino acids. Germline CDR1 reads SSHAT; CDR2 reads FNYEAQ (reference sequence). The DNA for the CDR3 is TGTGCTAGCAGCCATGGACAGGGTAGCAACAATGAGCAGTTCTTC. Amino acids: CASSHGQGSNNEQFF.

The chain recombines TRBV27 with TRBJ2-2; 12 nucleotides match TRBD2. V dropped 4 bases and J dropped 8; count of bases not matched to a gene: 5. The V gene's germline CDR1 is MNHEY and CDR2 SMNVEV (reference sequence). This CDR3 is 15 amino acids long. CDR3 protein: CASSWTSGIIGELFF. As DNA, the CDR3 is TGTGCCAGCAGTTGGACTAGCGGGATTATAGGGGAGCTGTTTTTT.

The V and J genes are TRBV27 and TRBJ2-1; 8 nucleotides match TRBD2. J gave up 6 bases and V 5 bases, and 9 bases lay outside the gene matches. This CDR3 comprises 15 residues. The germline V gene encodes CDR1 MNHEY and CDR2 SMNVEV (reference sequence). CDR3 DNA: TGTGCCAGCAGTGGGAGACTAGCGAAAGCCAATGAGCAGTTCTTC. It is translated as CASSGRLAKANEQFF.

The V gene is TRBV5-1, the J gene TRBJ2-1; 9 bases match TRBD2. The CDR3 sequence is 14 residues long. Germline V gene lookup returns CDR1 SGHRS and CDR2 YFSETQ. V lost 2 bases and J lost 8; bases outside the gene matches: 5. The CDR3 sequence: CASSFAGGGHEQFF. CDR3 bases: TGCGCCAGCAGCTTTGCGGGAGGGGGCCATGAGCAGTTCTTC.

The chain uses TRBV29-1 and TRBJ2-7, with 8 bases identical to TRBD2. J lost 7 bases, V lost 2 bases, and 10 bases had no gene match. CDR1 and CDR2 (germline): SQVTM, ANQGSEA. The CDR3 is made up of 14 amino acids. The CDR3 protein is CSVELASGSMEQYF. The CDR3, as DNA: TGCAGCGTTGAATTGGCTAGCGGGTCAATGGAGCAGTACTTC.

The chain links TRBV6-5 to TRBJ1-3; D is unclear. Between the trimmed V and J ends, which lost 2 bases and 0 bases, there was a span of 8 bases. The CDR3 spans 15 residues. Per germline, CDR1 MNHEY and CDR2 SVGAGI. CDR3 DNA sequence: TGTGCCAGCAGTTACGGCCAGTACTCTGGAAACACCATATATTTT. Its translation is CASSYGQYSGNTIYF.

The V gene is TRBV11-2, the J gene TRBJ1-5; D call uncertain. Deletions cut 5 bases from V and 4 bases from J, with 9 bases between. Germline CDR1 and CDR2: SGHAT and FQNNGV. The CDR3 extends over 13 amino acids. DNA for the CDR3: TGTGCCAGCAGCCTGCGCGGTAATCAGCCCCAGCATTTT. As protein: CASSLRGNQPQHF.

CDR3 region: CASSYLLAVISYEQYF. DNA of the CDR3: TGTGCCAGCAGTTACCTCTTAGCAGTCATCTCCTACGAGCAGTACTTC. This sequence joins TRBV6-5 and TRBJ2-7; D remains ambiguous. Germline V gene data show CDR1 as MNHEY and CDR2 as SVGAGI. The length of the CDR3 is 16 residues. V was trimmed by 2 bases and J by 0 bases, leaving 14 bases between them.

This rearrangement joins TRBV7-2 to TRBJ2-7; possible D gene TRBD2, 7 bases. Trimming took off 4 bases at V and 7 bases at J, with 14 bases between the two ends. CDR1 SGHTA and CDR2 FQGNSA come from the germline V gene. The CDR3 spans 13 residues. The CDR3 spells CASSYIRGGEQYF. DNA for the CDR3: TGTGCCAGCAGCTACATCAGGGGAGGGGAGCAGTACTTC.

The CDR3 spells CASSLMERTEAFF. The CDR3 nucleotides read TGTGCCAGCAGCTTAATGGAGAGAACTGAAGCTTTCTTT. This chain uses TRBV7-3 with TRBJ1-1, with D uncertain. The V gene lost 1 base and the J gene lost 5 bases, with 8 bases spanning the gap. Germline-derived CDR1 and CDR2 are SGHTA and FQGTGA. The CDR3 covers 13 residues.

This sequence joins TRBV5-6 and TRBJ2-5; 7 bases line up with TRBD2. The CDR3 has 16 residues. Germline V CDR1 and CDR2: SGHDT, YYEEEE. Trimming cost V 2 bases and J 7 bases; bases outside gene matches: 14. The CDR3 nucleotides read TGTGCCAGCAGCTTCCAGCGAGTGGGAGGGCCGGGGACCCAGTACTTC. It yields the protein CASSFQRVGGPGTQYF.